Sequencing of this T cell receptor beta chain was carried out in a study of cytomegalovirus exposure and HLA in healthy donors. Researchers ran the PCR with 60 Vbeta and 13 Jbeta primers. Method: immunoSEQ multiplex PCR; TCRdb's copy keeps in-frame clones and lacks some. The sample records 110,000 to 150,000 clones, 60% to 80% being singletons. This TCR was sampled from a man aged 18 to 29 in good health and CMV-seronegative. The sample comprised PBMCs.

The CDR3 sequence: CASSYTGRDGYTF. Here the CDR3 DNA reads TGTGCCAGCAGTTACACAGGGCGGGATGGCTACACCTTC. The rearrangement joins TRBV27 to TRBJ1-2; tentative D call: TRBD1 (6 bases). CDR3 length: 13 amino acids. Trimming left V 4 bases short and J 6 bases short, with 12 bases between. Germline CDR1 and CDR2: MNHEY and SMNVEV (reference sequence).